What follows are 26 T cell receptor beta chains derived from one specimen sequenced in a study of breast tumors, draining lymph nodes, adjacent tissues. Axillary draining lymph nodes of breast cancer patients supplied the node samples. TCRdb processed the multiplex PCR reads anew with MiXCR; each CDR3 protein has one entry. The sample shows 170,000 or so distinct CDR3 sequences, approximately 30% of them seen only once. Sequencing was carried out using axillary lymph node tissue. The origin of the receptors is a female donor with breast cancer. Some clones in this sample may be carry-over from other donors' samples.

This clonotype has more than one count but fewer than ten. The chain recombines TRBV3-1 with TRBJ2-7; TRBD2 matches 7 bases. In germline, CDR1 is LGHDT, CDR2 YNNKEL (reference sequence). V gave up 0 bases and J gave up 1 base; unmatched junction bases: 0. The CDR3 covers 14 residues. CDR3 residues: CASSQEGLSYEQYF. As DNA, the CDR3 is TGTGCCAGCAGCCAAGAGGGACTATCCTACGAGCAGTACTTC.

In this sample, this clonotype turned up many times. The chain recombines TRBV12-3 or TRBV12-4 with TRBJ2-2; 9 bases align to TRBD1. There are 17 residues in the CDR3. J lost 4 bases, V lost 9 bases, and 15 bases had no gene match. The CDR3 DNA reads TGTGCCAGTCGTAACACCCCGGGGACAGGGAGCACCGGGGAGCTGTTTTTT. Its translation is CASRNTPGTGSTGELFF.

This clonotype was observed many times. The genes are TRBV29-1 and TRBJ2-1; D gene ambiguous. The V gene lost 3 bases and the J gene lost 3 bases, with 0 bases spanning the gap. CDR1 is SQVTM and CDR2 is ANQGSEA in the germline V gene. The CDR3 loop spans 10 amino acids. CDR3 residues: CSVDYNEQFF. CDR3 sequence (DNA): TGCAGCGTTGACTACAATGAGCAGTTCTTC.

This clonotype appeared many times. This rearrangement joins TRBV6-5 to TRBJ2-3; perhaps D is TRBD1 or TRBD2 (5 bases each). This CDR3 has 16 residues. The V gene's germline CDR1 is MNHEY and CDR2 SVGAGI. Trimming took 0 bases from V and 8 from J, leaving 18 bases between them. The DNA of the CDR3 is TGTGCCAGCAGTTACTCGGGGGTTGAGGGGATCAGTACGCAGTATTTT. Its protein is CASSYSGVEGISTQYF.

This clonotype was detected ten times or more. The chain couples TRBV2 to TRBJ2-5; TRBD2 aligns across 7 bases. The CDR3 length is 13 residues. The trim removed 9 bases at V and 3 bases at J, leaving 7 bases unmatched. Germline V CDR1 and CDR2: SNHLY, FYNNEI. DNA of the CDR3: TGTGCCAGTGGCGGGAGTGGGAAAGAGACCCAGTACTTC. Protein product: CASGGSGKETQYF. The variable domain in full, with the rest retrieved from reference TRBV2 and TRBJ2-5, is EPEVTQTPSHQVTQMGQEVILRCVPISNHLYFYWYRQILGQKVEFLVSFYNNEISEKSEIFDDQFSVERPDGSNFTLKIRSTKLEDSAMYFCASGGSGKETQYFGPGTRLLVL.

The table lists this clonotype with many counts. This chain joins TRBV3-1 and TRBJ1-6, with D perhaps TRBD1 (6 bases). V lost 0 bases and J 6 bases, leaving 12 bases between the germline ends. This CDR3 has 16 amino acids. Looked up from germline, CDR1 is LGHDT and CDR2 is YNNKEL (reference sequence). The CDR3 is CASSQDRGLVNSPLHF. The CDR3 coding sequence is TGTGCCAGCAGCCAAGACAGGGGTTTAGTTAATTCACCCCTCCACTTT.

As for this clonotype: This may stem from a read error, because a much larger clone lies one nucleotide away. The V gene is TRBV4-1, the J gene TRBJ2-3; 9 nucleotides line up with TRBD1. Looked up from germline, CDR1 is MGHRA and CDR2 is YSYEKL. The CDR3 extends over 17 amino acids. As DNA, the CDR3 is TGCGCCAGCAGCCACCACATGGGACAGGGCAGGACAGATACGCAGTCTTTT. Translating it yields CASSHHMGQGRTDTQSF.

This clonotype was counted between two and nine times. One end of the junction is discordant with germline, which a read error may explain. The CDR3 here is CASSAGNARNEQSF. The CDR3 DNA follows: TGTGCCAGCAGCGCGGGGAATGCAAGAAATGAGCAGTCCTTC. V is TRBV9 and J is TRBJ2-1, with D possibly being TRBD2 (5 bases). The CDR3 runs 14 residues. The germline gives CDR1 SGDLS, CDR2 YYNGEE.

There are many counts of this clonotype. The chain carries TRBV5-1 and TRBJ1-2; D uncertain. Between the trimmed V and J ends, which lost 1 base and 2 bases, there was a span of 6 bases. From germline, CDR1 is SGHRS and CDR2 YFSETQ. This CDR3 contains 13 residues. The CDR3 DNA reads as TGCGCCAGCAGCTTGCTGGGCAACTATGGCTACACCTTC. It yields the protein CASSLLGNYGYTF.

This clonotype was detected many times. This sequence joins TRBV20-1 and TRBJ2-2, with a possible D match to TRBD2 (6 bases). CDR1 DFQATT and CDR2 SNEGSKA come from the germline V gene (reference sequence). This CDR3 spans 14 amino acids. V was shortened by 0 bases and J by 7 bases, with 12 bases between the two germline ends. CDR3 sequence (DNA): TGCAGTGCTAGAGATCCTGGAGGGGTCGGGGAGCTGTTTTTT. Amino acid sequence: CSARDPGGVGELFF.

The chain recombines TRBV11-1 with TRBJ2-2; 8 positions match TRBD1. CDR3 length: 15 amino acids. Trimming cost V 0 bases and J 5 bases; bases outside gene matches: 2. Germline V gene data show CDR1 as SGHAT and CDR2 as FQDESV (reference sequence). CDR3 region: CASSLAHRGTGELFF. In DNA, the CDR3 is TGTGCCAGCAGCTTAGCGCACAGGGGGACCGGGGAGCTGTTTTTT.

This clonotype was observed many times. The rearrangement uses TRBV4-1 and TRBJ2-7, with D perhaps given as TRBD1 or TRBD2 (5 bases each). The germline V and J ends were trimmed by 0 bases and 2 bases, with 11 bases remaining between them. The CDR3 has 15 amino acids. Germline CDR1 is MGHRA and CDR2 is YSYEKL. In DNA, the CDR3 is TGCGCCAGCAGCCAAGATTGGCCGGGGCCCTACGAGCAGTACTTC. It translates to CASSQDWPGPYEQYF.

This clonotype was seen repeatedly, ten times or more. The chain joins TRBV5-5 to TRBJ2-3; D remains ambiguous. The CDR3 is made up of 12 amino acids. Germline CDR1 is SGHKS and CDR2 is YYEKEE (reference sequence). Trimming took 0 bases from V and 9 from J, leaving 8 bases between them. CDR3 coding DNA: TGTGCCAGCAGCTTGGCCGGGCGCACGCAGTATTTT. Translating it yields CASSLAGRTQYF.

This clonotype showed up many times. V and J are TRBV6-5 and TRBJ1-5; D gene unclear. The CDR3 covers 13 residues. The germline CDR1 and CDR2 sequences are MNHEY and SVGAGI. The germline V and J ends were trimmed by 2 bases and 3 bases, with 5 bases remaining between them. The CDR3 protein is CASSYRLNQPQHF. The CDR3 bases are TGTGCCAGCAGTTACAGGCTCAATCAGCCCCAGCATTTT.

This clonotype was seen ten or more times. As DNA, the CDR3 is TGTGCCTGGAGTGTACTGGCGGGAACAGATACGCAGTATTTT. It is translated as CAWSVLAGTDTQYF. The J gene is TRBJ2-3, the V gene TRBV30; perhaps TRBD2 as D (6 bases). Germline-derived CDR1 and CDR2 are GTSNPN and SVGIG (reference sequence). Trimming removed 0 bases at V and 3 bases at J, with 10 bases between. There are 14 residues in the CDR3.

This clonotype was observed a handful of times. This rearrangement joins TRBV6-5 to TRBJ2-3; 10 bases agree with TRBD2. Germline CDR1 MNHEY, CDR2 SVGAGI. CDR3 length: 19 residues. V was clipped by 2 bases and J by 5 bases; unmatched bases: 16. The CDR3 is CASSYSLWASGSYIDTQYF. CDR3 in DNA: TGTGCCAGCAGTTACAGCCTTTGGGCTAGCGGGAGTTATATAGATACGCAGTATTTT.

This clonotype occurred a few times. The chain joins TRBV5-1 to TRBJ1-1; TRBD1 matches at 10 bases. The CDR3 loop spans 16 amino acids. CDR1 and CDR2 from the germline V gene are SGHRS and YFSETQ. V was pared by 4 bases and J by 4 bases, with 10 bases of the junction left unmatched. The CDR3 is CASSGTGAVVGTEAFF. DNA for the CDR3: TGCGCCAGCAGCGGGACAGGGGCAGTCGTGGGCACTGAAGCTTTCTTT.

This rearrangement joins TRBV6-1 to TRBJ1-5; 10 nucleotides match TRBD1. CDR1 is MNHNS and CDR2 is SASEGT in the germline V gene. The junction had 16 bases not matched to a gene; V was cut back by 8 bases and J by 6 bases. The CDR3 covers 17 residues. The CDR3 sequence is CASDHRASGTGVQPQHF. The CDR3 DNA follows: TGTGCCAGCGATCACCGGGCCTCCGGGACAGGGGTTCAGCCCCAGCATTTT.

In its sample, this clonotype was seen many times. This sequence joins TRBV12-3 or TRBV12-4 and TRBJ2-5, with D perhaps matching TRBD2 (6 bases). V gave up 8 bases and J gave up 3 bases, with 22 bases separating them. The CDR3 contains 16 residues. The CDR3 loop is CASCRGRQGLKETQYF. CDR3 DNA: TGTGCCAGCTGCCGGGGACGCCAGGGACTGAAAGAGACCCAGTACTTC.

At least ten counts were recorded for this clonotype. This rearrangement joins TRBV7-9 to TRBJ2-6; tentative D call: TRBD1 (6 bases). Trimming took off 2 bases at V and 4 bases at J, with 15 bases between the two ends. CDR1 is SEHNR, CDR2 FQNEAQ, per germline (reference sequence). This CDR3 region has 17 residues. The CDR3 DNA reads as TGTGCCAGCAGCTTACCCAGGGGCGTCAGCGGGGCCAACGTCCTGACTTTC. Translation: CASSLPRGVSGANVLTF.

This clonotype was counted a few times. Compared with germline, one end of the junction differs, possibly owing to a read error. This chain uses TRBV11-3 with TRBJ2-5; the D is unclear. The CDR3 extends over 15 amino acids. Germline V gene data show CDR1 as SGHNT and CDR2 as YENEEA. CDR3 sequence reads: CASSQELWSQEAQYF. The CDR3 coding sequence is TGTGCCAGCAGCCAAGAGTTGTGGTCGCAAGAGGCCCAGTACTTC.

The chain couples TRBV20-1 to TRBJ2-1; perhaps D is TRBD1 or TRBD2 (5 bases each). This CDR3 spans 14 amino acids. V was pared by 7 bases and J by 9 bases, with 22 bases between. The V gene's germline CDR1 is DFQATT and CDR2 SNEGSKA (reference sequence). CDR3 loop: CSVPGRLSYSEQFF. CDR3 coding DNA: TGCAGTGTCCCGGGGCGGCTAAGTTATTCTGAGCAGTTCTTC.

With respect to this clonotype: One base away lies a much larger clone, so this may be a sequencing read error. The chain joins TRBV5-4 to TRBJ2-7; no clear D. Looked up from germline, CDR1 is SGHNT and CDR2 is YYREEE (reference sequence). The V gene lost 1 base and the J gene lost 5 bases, with 4 bases spanning the gap. This CDR3 has 11 residues. CDR3: CASSLSDEQYF. In nucleotides, the CDR3 is TGTGCCAGCAGCTTGTCGGACGAGCAGTACTTC.

This clonotype has at least ten counts. The V and J genes are TRBV11-3 and TRBJ2-1; D is possibly TRBD1 (6 bases). CDR1 is SGHNT and CDR2 is YENEEA in the germline V gene. The germline V and J ends were trimmed by 3 bases and 6 bases, with 6 bases remaining between them. The CDR3 extends over 12 amino acids. CDR3 DNA: TGTGCCAGCAGCTTGGACAGCAATGAGCAGTTCTTC. Amino acid sequence: CASSLDSNEQFF.

In regard to this clonotype: A single base separates this from a much larger clone, so it may be a read error. This rearrangement joins TRBV19 to TRBJ1-2; unclear D gene. V lost 3 bases and J lost 6, with 11 bases in between. Germline V gene lookup returns CDR1 LNHDA and CDR2 SQIVND (reference sequence). The CDR3 is 13 amino acids. Here the CDR3 DNA reads TGTGCCAGTAGTATCGGGGTTAGAGATGGCTACACCTTC. This translates into CASSIGVRDGYTF.

This clonotype was detected ten times or more. The chain joins TRBV7-2 to TRBJ2-1, with 7 bases matching TRBD2. The CDR3 runs 16 residues. V lost 7 bases to trimming and J lost 4 bases; unmatched junction nucleotides: 13. Germline V gene lookup returns CDR1 SGHTA and CDR2 FQGNSA. CDR3 DNA: TGTGCCAGCATCAGACTGGGGGGGGAGCCGTACAATGAGCAGTTCTTC. This codes for CASIRLGGEPYNEQFF.